Given below is one T cell receptor (beta chain) in context. Its antigen is currently not known. No clone much larger than this one lies a single base away; base qualities are absent. The sample is drawn from a study of blood T cell repertoires in COVID-19 (dated by TCRdb to about 2020). Turning to the overall study: Samples from collaborators originated in the United States, Italy and Spain and spanned both the acute and convalescent phases of COVID-19. The material from the prospective study consisted of cDNA or gDNA derived from T cells, B-cell-depleted T cells, or PBMCs. Deeply sampled blood TCRbeta repertoires from subjects exposed to, actively infected with, or recovered from COVID-19 were included in the dataset. The repertoires were made available in a free public database intended to serve as a resource for research on the immune response to SARS-CoV-2. Samples came from the ongoing ImmuneRACE study (first 160 participants) plus 1,254 subjects from 6 global collaborators. Nearly every sample came with metadata listing a de-identified subject ID, COVID-19 status, age in years and sex. Where available, HLA class I and class II types were taken from metadata supplied by the sample provider and were not determined by assay-based typing. Study-level results and caveats: Clinical and demographic metadata were provided uncurated, with the amount varying by source and participant.

Collaborating institutions collected whole blood in K2EDTA tubes following their own protocols. For TCRbeta analysis, collaborators shipped samples as frozen whole blood, isolated PBMCs, or DNA extracted from either of those sample types. TCRbeta CDR3 regions were amplified from genomic DNA using the immunoSEQ Assay, a bias-controlled multiplex PCR. The original methods were these. Within the assay, amplification of reference gene primers was used to estimate how many nucleated cells each sample contained. To quantify the absolute abundance of each unique TCRbeta CDR3 rearrangement, sequence reads were collapsed and filtered. For each sample, productive Simpson clonality was calculated by taking the square root of Simpson's diversity index across productive rearrangements. TCRdb re-hosts the immuneACCESS table, in-frame sequences only. Its copies lack some clones; in the studies checked, an unresolved V gene accounts for under half of them, and the cause for the rest is not known. V, J and clone size were drawn from that table, and D and trimming were deduced from the DNA. The sample table lists a few hundred thousand clones, 84% of them with a count of one. Around 7.8% of the sample is taken by the ten largest.

This clonotype was obtained from a human donor in a cohort sampled during active COVID-19. The sequencing sample was made of peripheral blood.

The nucleotide sequence reads as follows: TGTGCTAGTGGTTCCCTAGGCAACTATGGCTACACCTTC. This gives the protein CASGSLGNYGYTF. This chain joins TRBV12-5 to TRBJ1-2; there is no confident call for the D gene. CDR1 LGHNT and CDR2 FRNRAP are derived from the germline V gene. The CDR3 starts with the cysteine, ends with the phenylalanine, and has 13 residues. CDR3 DNA only is kept here, 39 bases in frame from base 1. V is shortened by 4 bases, J by 2 bases, and the region joining them spans 8 bases.